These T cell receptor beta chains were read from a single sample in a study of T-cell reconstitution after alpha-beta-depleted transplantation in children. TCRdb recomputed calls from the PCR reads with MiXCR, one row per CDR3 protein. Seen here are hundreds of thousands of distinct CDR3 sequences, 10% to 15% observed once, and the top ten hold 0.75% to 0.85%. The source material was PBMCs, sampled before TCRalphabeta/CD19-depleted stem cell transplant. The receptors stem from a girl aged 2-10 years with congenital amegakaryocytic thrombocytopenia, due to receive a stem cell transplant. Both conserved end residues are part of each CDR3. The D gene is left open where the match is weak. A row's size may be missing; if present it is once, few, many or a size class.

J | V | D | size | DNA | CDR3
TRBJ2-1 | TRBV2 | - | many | TGTGCCTTTAGAGGCGAGCAGTTCTTC | CAFRGEQFF
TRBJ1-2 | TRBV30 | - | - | TGTGCCTGGAGTACGGCGTGGGATGGCTACACCTTC | CAWSTAWDGYTF
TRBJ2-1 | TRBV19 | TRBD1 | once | TGTGCCAGTAGAACGCCCGGGACAGGGGGTTACAATGAGCAGTTCTTC | CASRTPGTGGYNEQFF
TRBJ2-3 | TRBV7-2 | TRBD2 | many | TGTGCCAGCAGCTTTCGACTAGCGGGAGGATCAACAGATACGCAGTATTTT | CASSFRLAGGSTDTQYF
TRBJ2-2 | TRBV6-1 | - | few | TGTGCCAGCGGCGCGGGTGTCGGCGGGGAGCTGTTTTTT | CASGAGVGGELFF
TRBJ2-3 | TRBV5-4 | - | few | TGTGCCAGCAGCGCGGCCCTACCAGATACGCAGTATTTT | CASSAALPDTQYF
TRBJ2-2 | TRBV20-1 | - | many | TGCAGTGCTAGAGAGACAGGGAACACCGGGGAGCTGTTTTTT | CSARETGNTGELFF
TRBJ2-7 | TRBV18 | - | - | TGTGCCAGCTCACCGGGCAGGGGAGTTTACGAGCAGTACTTC | CASSPGRGVYEQYF
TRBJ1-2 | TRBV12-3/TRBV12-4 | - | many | TGTGCCAGCAGTTTGACGGGAAATGGCTACACCTTC | CASSLTGNGYTF
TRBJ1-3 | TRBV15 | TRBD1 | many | TGTGCCACCAACGGAGATACAGCAGGGGGTGGAAACACCATATATTTT | CATNGDTAGGGNTIYF
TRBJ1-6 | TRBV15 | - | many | TGTGCCACCAGCAGCCATGTAGTCCCTTCTAATTCACCCCTCCACTTT | CATSSHVVPSNSPLHF
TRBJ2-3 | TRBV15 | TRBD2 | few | TGTGCCACCAGCAGAGATCCGACTAGCGGGGCGGGGGATACGCAGTATTTT | CATSRDPTSGAGDTQYF
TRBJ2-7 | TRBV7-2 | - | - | TGTGCCAGCAGCTCCACCAAGACTGGTCCTGGCGAGCAGTACTTC | CASSSTKTGPGEQYF
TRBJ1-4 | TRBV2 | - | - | TGTGCCAGCAGCTGGGGGGCTGGCAAACTGTTTTTT | CASSWGAGKLFF
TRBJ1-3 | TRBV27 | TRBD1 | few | TGTGCCAGCAAAGGACAGGCTGGAAACACCATATATTTT | CASKGQAGNTIYF